A single sample is the source of the 29 T cell receptor beta chains below, sequenced in a study of breast tumors, draining lymph nodes, adjacent tissues. The lymph nodes were axillary draining lymph nodes from breast cancer patients. In TCRdb, the multiplex PCR reads were re-called with MiXCR into one record per CDR3 protein. The sample carries 150,000 to 250,000 distinct CDR3 sequences, 31% recorded once. The material sequenced was axillary lymph node tissue. The receptor source for this set is a female donor with breast cancer. Some clones in this sample may be carry-over from other donors' samples.

This clonotype turned up a few times. One base away lies a much larger clone, so this may be a sequencing read error. The gene calls are TRBV11-2 and TRBJ2-5; D unclear. The germline V and J ends were trimmed by 5 bases and 7 bases, with 14 bases remaining between them. The CDR3 totals 13 residues. Germline lookup yields CDR1 SGHAT and CDR2 FQNNGV. The chain's CDR3 is CASSLSEKATQYF. The DNA of the CDR3 is TGTGCCAGCAGCCTGTCGGAAAAAGCGACCCAGTACTTC.

In its sample, this clonotype was seen many times. The chain recombines TRBV9 with TRBJ1-4, with TRBD1 identical over 11 bases. CDR1 is SGDLS and CDR2 is YYNGEE in the germline V gene. The CDR3 covers 15 residues. Trimming removed 4 bases from V and 5 bases from J; junction bases left unmatched: 4. CDR3 in amino acids: CASSYGTGGNEKLFF. CDR3 nucleotide sequence: TGTGCCAGCAGCTATGGGACAGGGGGAAATGAAAAACTGTTTTTT. Drawing the rest from reference TRBV9 and TRBJ1-4, the complete variable domain is DSGVTQTPKHLITATGQRVTLRCSPRSGDLSVYWYQQSLDQGLQFLIQYYNGEERAKGNILERFSAQQFPDLHSELNLSSLELGDSALYFCASSYGTGGNEKLFFGSGTQLSVL.

The chain combines TRBV20-1 with TRBJ2-5; 13 nucleotides align to TRBD2. The ends lost 4 bases at V and 5 bases at J; junction bases unmatched: 1. The CDR3 is made up of 13 amino acids. Germline CDR1 reads DFQATT; CDR2 reads SNEGSKA (reference sequence). CDR3 in amino acids: CSATGLAGETQYF. CDR3 DNA: TGCAGTGCTACGGGACTAGCGGGGGAGACCCAGTACTTC.

This clonotype was observed a handful of times. A much bigger clone sits one base away, suggesting this may be a read error. The gene calls are TRBV7-6 and TRBJ2-5; tentative D call: TRBD2 (5 bases). From germline, CDR1 is SGHVS and CDR2 FNYEAQ. The CDR3 extends over 15 amino acids. The CDR3 here is CASSLSGITGETQHF. The CDR3 DNA reads as TGTGCCAGCAGCTTAAGCGGCATAACCGGAGAGACCCAGCACTTC.

This clonotype has at least ten counts. This rearrangement joins TRBV4-2 to TRBJ2-7; D may correspond to TRBD1 or TRBD2 (6 bases each). The V end lost 3 bases, the J end lost 7 bases, and 22 bases lay between the germline ends. CDR1 and CDR2 (germline): LGHNA, YNFKEQ. This CDR3 is built from 16 residues. The CDR3: CASSQEGGRGRGEQYF. CDR3 coding DNA: TGTGCCAGCAGCCAGGAGGGAGGCAGGGGTCGTGGGGAGCAGTACTTC.

This clonotype was counted at least ten times. This chain links TRBV5-8 with TRBJ1-3; D possibly corresponds to TRBD1 (6 bases). CDR3 length: 15 amino acids. Between the trimmed V and J ends, which lost 0 bases and 0 bases, there was a span of 7 bases. CDR1 and CDR2 (germline): SGHTS, YDEGEE. The CDR3 protein is CASSLGTASGNTIYF. The CDR3 DNA sequence: TGTGCCAGCAGCTTGGGGACAGCCTCTGGAAACACCATATATTTT.

This clonotype was observed many times. The chain employs TRBV18 and TRBJ1-4; D perhaps matches TRBD1 (5 bases). The length of the CDR3 is 13 residues. Germline CDR1 KGHSH, CDR2 LQKENI. V was trimmed by 1 base and J by 7 bases, leaving 7 bases between them. The CDR3: CASSPLGGEKLFF. The CDR3 DNA reads as TGTGCCAGCTCACCACTTGGGGGTGAAAAACTGTTTTTT.

This clonotype was seen just once. This sequence joins TRBV5-1 and TRBJ2-7; TRBD1 agrees at 7 bases. There are 17 residues in the CDR3. V lost 0 bases, J lost 3 bases, and 12 bases stayed unmatched. Germline V gives CDR1 SGHRS, CDR2 YFSETQ. DNA of the CDR3: TGCGCCAGCAGCTTGGCGGCTAGAGGGGGCGGACTCTACGAGCAGTACTTC. Translating gives CASSLAARGGGLYEQYF. Drawing the rest from reference TRBV5-1 and TRBJ2-7, the complete variable domain is KAGVTQTPRYLIKTRGQQVTLSCSPISGHRSVSWYQQTPGQGLQFLFEYFSETQRNKGNFPGRFSGRQFSNSRSEMNVSTLELGDSALYLCASSLAARGGGLYEQYFGPGTRLTVT.

Ten or more counts support this clonotype. V gene TRBV6-6 combines with J gene TRBJ2-1; 8 nucleotides align to TRBD1. The CDR3 contains 17 residues. V shed 1 base, J shed 4 bases, and the junction held 9 bases outside the gene matches. CDR1 MNHNY and CDR2 SVGAGI come from the germline V gene (reference sequence). CDR3 nucleotides: TGTGCCAGCAGTTACTTCTTGGGGACAGGTGATTACAATGAGCAGTTCTTC. Translated, it gives CASSYFLGTGDYNEQFF.

This clonotype was observed at least ten times. The chain couples TRBV5-1 to TRBJ2-2; no clear D gene. The germline V and J ends were trimmed by 0 bases and 6 bases, with 6 bases remaining between them. The CDR3 length is 13 residues. The germline V gene encodes CDR1 SGHRS and CDR2 YFSETQ. The CDR3 loop is CASSLVVSGELFF. The DNA for the CDR3 is TGCGCCAGCAGCTTGGTGGTTTCCGGGGAGCTGTTTTTT. Using reference TRBV5-1 and TRBJ2-2 for the parts outside the CDR3, the full variable domain is KAGVTQTPRYLIKTRGQQVTLSCSPISGHRSVSWYQQTPGQGLQFLFEYFSETQRNKGNFPGRFSGRQFSNSRSEMNVSTLELGDSALYLCASSLVVSGELFFGEGSRLTVL.

Ten or more counts support this clonotype. V and J are TRBV5-8 and TRBJ2-3, with TRBD2 matching 15 bases. The germline CDR1 and CDR2 sequences are SGHTS and YDEGEE. This CDR3 comprises 19 residues. The junction had 11 bases not matched to a gene; V was cut back by 4 bases and J by 2 bases. This CDR3 is CASSRRTSGRAGDTDTQYF. The CDR3 DNA sequence: TGTGCCAGCAGCAGACGGACTAGCGGGAGGGCCGGGGACACAGATACGCAGTATTTT.

There are many counts of this clonotype. The CDR3 DNA is TGCGCCAGCAGCCAAGTAGCGGGACAGTTACCCTACGAGCAGTACTTC. Its translation is CASSQVAGQLPYEQYF. V is TRBV4-1 and J is TRBJ2-7, with D perhaps matching TRBD2 (8 bases). CDR3 length equals 16 residues. V was trimmed by 1 base and J by 2 bases, leaving 15 bases between them. From germline, CDR1 is MGHRA and CDR2 YSYEKL.

This clonotype was counted many times. The chain joins TRBV2 to TRBJ1-5; 7 nucleotides align to TRBD1. With 6 bases clipped from V and 4 bases from J, the junction kept 3 bases outside the gene matches. CDR3 length: 13 amino acids. CDR1 and CDR2 (germline): SNHLY, FYNNEI. CDR3 in DNA: TGTGCCAGCAGCGGGGGACAGAATCAGCCCCAGCATTTT. Translating gives CASSGGQNQPQHF. The full variable domain, its missing parts supplied by reference TRBV2 and TRBJ1-5, is EPEVTQTPSHQVTQMGQEVILRCVPISNHLYFYWYRQILGQKVEFLVSFYNNEISEKSEIFDDQFSVERPDGSNFTLKIRSTKLEDSAMYFCASSGGQNQPQHFGDGTRLSIL.

This clonotype was detected ten times or more. The chain employs TRBV27 and TRBJ2-3; D gene ambiguous. The CDR3 spans 12 residues. V shed 4 bases and J shed 6 bases, with 8 bases lying between them. The germline CDR1 and CDR2 sequences are MNHEY and SMNVEV (reference sequence). In DNA form, the CDR3 reads TGTGCCAGCAGTTCTCCGTGGGATACGCAGTATTTT. Translation: CASSSPWDTQYF.

The CDR3 sequence is CAWSNGVNTEAFF. CDR3 DNA sequence: TGTGCCTGGAGTAACGGGGTGAACACTGAAGCTTTCTTT. V usage is TRBV30 and J usage is TRBJ1-1; D unresolved. V lost 2 bases to trimming and J lost 0 bases, with 7 bases between them. CDR1 is GTSNPN and CDR2 is SVGIG in the germline V gene (reference sequence). The CDR3 has 13 amino acids. The full variable domain, with the rest looked up from reference TRBV30 and TRBJ1-1, is SQTIHQWPATLVQPVGSPLSLECTVEGTSNPNLYWYRQAAGRGLQLLFYSVGIGQISSEVPQNLSASRPQDRQFILSSKKLLLSDSGFYLCAWSNGVNTEAFFGQGTRLTVV.

The chain couples TRBV2 to TRBJ1-1, with a weak D call TRBD1 (5 bases). This CDR3 is built from 14 residues. The V gene's germline CDR1 is SNHLY and CDR2 FYNNEI. Trimming took 3 bases from V and 1 from J, leaving 9 bases between them. The chain's CDR3 is CASSEDNRNTEAFF. The CDR3 coding sequence is TGTGCCAGCAGTGAGGACAATCGGAACACTGAAGCTTTCTTT.

This clonotype has ten or more counts. This chain uses TRBV20-1 with TRBJ2-7; 14 bases align to TRBD2. CDR1 and CDR2 from the germline V gene are DFQATT and SNEGSKA (reference sequence). V was clipped by 6 bases and J by 5 bases; unmatched bases: 12. There are 16 residues in the CDR3. CDR3 bases: TGCAGTGCCGCGGGACTAGCGGGAGAGGGCGGGGACGAGCAGTACTTC. Translation: CSAAGLAGEGGDEQYF.

A remark on this clonotype: A read error is possible here, since a much larger clone lies one base away. The chain links TRBV6-5 to TRBJ1-6; D unclear. This CDR3 is 13 amino acids long. CDR1 MNHEY and CDR2 SVGAGI come from the germline V gene. Trimming pared 8 bases from V and 7 bases from J, leaving 12 bases between. CDR3 DNA sequence: TGTGCCAGCGGTTTAACCAGAAATTCACCCCTCCACTTT. The encoded protein is CASGLTRNSPLHF.

At least ten counts were recorded for this clonotype. The rearrangement joins TRBV14 to TRBJ1-2, with D possibly being TRBD1 (6 bases). Trimming took off 5 bases at V and 3 bases at J, with 10 bases between the two ends. Germline lookup yields CDR1 SGHDN and CDR2 FVKESK. CDR3 length equals 13 residues. The CDR3 DNA sequence: TGTGCCAGCAGCTGCGGACAGTACTATGGCTACACCTTC. This encodes CASSCGQYYGYTF.

At least ten counts were recorded for this clonotype. The chain combines TRBV5-1 with TRBJ1-5, with a weak D call TRBD1 (5 bases). This CDR3 is 14 amino acids long. CDR1 SGHRS and CDR2 YFSETQ come from the germline V gene. V was cut by 0 bases and J by 7 bases, with 11 bases left in between. CDR3 in amino acids: CASSLGGAGQPQHF. Written as DNA, the CDR3 is TGCGCCAGCAGCTTGGGAGGGGCTGGACAGCCCCAGCATTTT.

This clonotype was found many times. The chain is built from TRBV7-8 and TRBJ2-1, with D maybe TRBD1 (7 bases). The CDR3 extends over 15 amino acids. Trimming pared 5 bases from V and 6 bases from J, leaving 17 bases between. Germline V gives CDR1 SGHVS, CDR2 FQNEAQ. CDR3 sequence reads: CASSPVARGANEQFF. The CDR3 DNA sequence: TGTGCCAGCAGCCCCGTGGCCAGGGGGGCCAATGAGCAGTTCTTC.

This clonotype was picked up many times. The chain joins TRBV10-3 to TRBJ2-5; D may be TRBD1 (6 bases). Per the germline V gene, CDR1 is ENHRY and CDR2 is SYGVKD. The CDR3 loop spans 13 amino acids. Trimming shortened V by 5 bases and J by 3 bases, and 10 bases separated the two germline ends. Here the CDR3 DNA reads TGTGCCATCAGTCGGGACAACGAAGAGACCCAGTACTTC. As protein: CAISRDNEETQYF.

This clonotype showed up many times. The chain links TRBV30 to TRBJ2-7, with 13 bases lining up with TRBD2. The ends lost 7 bases at V and 5 bases at J; junction bases unmatched: 8. The length of the CDR3 is 14 residues. From germline, CDR1 is GTSNPN and CDR2 SVGIG (reference sequence). CDR3 sequence (DNA): TGTGCCTATACTAGCGGGGGGGCTATCAACGAGCAGTACTTC. The encoded protein is CAYTSGGAINEQYF. Using reference TRBV30 and TRBJ2-7 for the parts outside the CDR3, the full variable domain is SQTIHQWPATLVQPVGSPLSLECTVEGTSNPNLYWYRQAAGRGLQLLFYSVGIGQISSEVPQNLSASRPQDRQFILSSKKLLLSDSGFYLCAYTSGGAINEQYFGPGTRLTVT.

In regard to this clonotype: The germline gene is not matched at one end of the junction; a read error may be the cause. The genes are TRBV12-3 or TRBV12-4 and TRBJ2-2; D is possibly TRBD1 or TRBD2 (5 bases each). There are 15 residues in the CDR3. This chain's CDR3 is CASSPPRDGVGELVF. The CDR3 DNA sequence: TGTGCCAGCTCACCACCTAGGGACGGCGTGGGGGAGCTGGTTTTT.

For this clonotype: A clone one base away is much larger, so this may be a read error. V usage is TRBV30 and J usage is TRBJ2-7; D ambiguous. The germline CDR1 and CDR2 sequences are GTSNPN and SVGIG (reference sequence). Trimming stripped 2 bases from V and 5 bases from J, with 7 bases between. This CDR3 spans 11 amino acids. The CDR3 DNA sequence: TGTGCCTGGAGTATCGGCCACGAGCAGTACTTC. It specifies CAWSIGHEQYF.

Here the CDR3 reads CASSVGQAREPQHF. The CDR3 DNA sequence: TGTGCCAGCAGCGTGGGACAGGCCAGGGAGCCCCAGCATTTT. This rearrangement joins TRBV9 to TRBJ1-5, with 8 bases matching TRBD1. The germline gives CDR1 SGDLS, CDR2 YYNGEE. The CDR3 spans 14 residues. The V and J ends lost 2 bases and 8 bases, in that order; junction bases with no gene match: 6. Based on the CDR3 plus reference TRBV9 and TRBJ1-5, the full variable domain is DSGVTQTPKHLITATGQRVTLRCSPRSGDLSVYWYQQSLDQGLQFLIQYYNGEERAKGNILERFSAQQFPDLHSELNLSSLELGDSALYFCASSVGQAREPQHFGDGTRLSIL.

In regard to this clonotype: A read error may be the cause here, since a much bigger clone is one base away. V is TRBV20-1 and J is TRBJ1-2, with D perhaps TRBD1 (5 bases). The CDR3 spans 11 residues. Trimming removed 3 bases from V and 8 bases from J, with 10 bases in between. Germline CDR1 reads DFQATT; CDR2 reads SNEGSKA (reference sequence). The CDR3 region has the DNA TGCAGTGCTAGGGGGCCGAGCGGCTACACCTTC. Its translation is CSARGPSGYTF.

This clonotype occurred many times. The gene calls are TRBV7-2 and TRBJ2-3, with TRBD2 identical over 10 bases. The ends lost 1 base at V and 15 bases at J; junction bases unmatched: 4. This CDR3 spans 12 amino acids. CDR1 is SGHTA and CDR2 is FQGNSA in the germline V gene. The CDR3: CASSLEREGVYF. CDR3 DNA: TGTGCCAGCAGCTTAGAGCGGGAGGGCGTCTATTTT. Variable domain in full (rest from reference TRBV7-2 and TRBJ2-3): GAGVSQSPSNKVTEKGKDVELRCDPISGHTALYWYRQSLGQGLEFLIYFQGNSAPDKSGLPSDRFSAERTGGSVSTLTIQRTQQEDSAVYLCASSLEREGVYFGPGTRLTVL.

This clonotype showed up many times. The chain employs TRBV11-3 and TRBJ2-3; the match to TRBD2 covers 7 bases. This CDR3 contains 14 residues. V lost 4 bases to trimming and J lost 3 bases; unmatched junction nucleotides: 4. Germline V gene data show CDR1 as SGHNT and CDR2 as YENEEA. CDR3 in DNA: TGTGCCAGCAGCTATAGTAGCGGGACAGATACGCAGTATTTT. Its protein product is CASSYSSGTDTQYF. The variable domain in full, completed from reference TRBV11-3 and TRBJ2-3, reads EAGVVQSPRYKIIEKKQPVAFWCNPISGHNTLYWYLQNLGQGPELLIRYENEEAVDDSQLPKDRFSAERLKGVDSTLKIQPAELGDSAVYLCASSYSSGTDTQYFGPGTRLTVL.